The rows below give T cell receptor beta chains drawn from one sample of a study of T cell repertoires in cytomegalovirus infection. TCRdb re-called the reads through MiXCR, storing one row per CDR3 protein. Of around 770,000 distinct CDR3 sequences listed, under 35% were seen once; the top ten hold around 14%. The antigens these receptors bind are not known. The input for sequencing was cultured CD8+ T cells from PBMCs, taken from culture after CMV antigen stimulation. The receptor set was obtained from a human donor in good health (CMV status not recorded). Some clones in this sample may be carry-over from other donors' samples. CDR3s include the opening cysteine and the closing phenylalanine or tryptophan. A D gene is named only where the DNA matches it firmly. Size is stated for part of the rows, as once, few or many counts, or as a class when the clone is expanded.

>many|TRBD2|18|TRBV6-2/TRBV6-3|TRBJ2-1
TGTGCCAGCAGTTACTCGGCCAGCGGGGGGAGCTCCTACAATGAGCAGTTCTTC
CASSYSASGGSSYNEQFF
>.|.|16|TRBV4-1|TRBJ2-1
TGCACCAGCAGCCAAGATACGACGGGTCAATACAATGAGCAGTTCTTC
CTSSQDTTGQYNEQFF
>few|.|17|TRBV10-3|TRBJ2-1
TGTGCCATCAGTGAGTCCCTTTTAGCGGAGTCCTACAATGAGCAGTTCTTC
CAISESLLAESYNEQFF
>few|TRBD2|16|TRBV11-3|TRBJ2-1
TGTGCCAGCAGCACCCGACTAGCGGGGGGGCGGGATGAGCAGTTCTTC
CASSTRLAGGRDEQFF
>.|TRBD2|14|TRBV15|TRBJ2-1
TGTGCCACCAGCGGTGGGAGGGCTAGGAATGAGCAGTTCTTC
CATSGGRARNEQFF
>.|.|16|TRBV7-9|TRBJ1-6
TGTGCCAGCAGCTTACGCGTGGGCTCCTATAATTCACCCCTCCACTTT
CASSLRVGSYNSPLHF
>.|TRBD1|13|TRBV24-1|TRBJ2-1
TGTGCCACCGACAGGGGAGGATACAATGAGCAGTTCTTC
CATDRGGYNEQFF
>.|.|20|TRBV6-2/TRBV6-3|TRBJ2-3
TGTGCCAGCAGTTACGCCGACGACCATAGGGGTTATTCTAGCACAGATACGCAGTATTTT
CASSYADDHRGYSSTDTQYF
>.|TRBD1|16|TRBV7-2|TRBJ1-2
TGTGCCAGCAGCGCCCATTATCGACAGGGAGACTATGGCTACACCTTC
CASSAHYRQGDYGYTF
>many|.|11|TRBV25-1|TRBJ1-3
TGTGCCATCCAGAGGGGAAACACCATATATTTT
CAIQRGNTIYF
>.|TRBD1|14|TRBV20-1|TRBJ2-3
TGCAGTGCTATGACAGGGTGGGATACAGATACGCAGTATTTT
CSAMTGWDTDTQYF
>.|.|14|TRBV7-6|TRBJ2-2
TGTGCCAGCAGCGATTATTTGGGGGCCGGGGAGCTGTTTTTT
CASSDYLGAGELFF
>few|.|15|TRBV4-2|TRBJ1-1
TGTGCCAGCAGCCGGGCTATGGAAGGGTACACTGAAGCTTTCTTT
CASSRAMEGYTEAFF
>.|TRBD1|14|TRBV6-6|TRBJ1-2
TGTGCCAGCAGTTACAGGGACAGGGCGGATGGCTACACCTTC
CASSYRDRADGYTF
>.|TRBD1|15|TRBV6-1|TRBJ1-2
TGTGCCAGCAGTGAAGAAGGCCTAGGACAGGGTGTCTACACCTTC
CASSEEGLGQGVYTF
>.|.|13|TRBV7-9|TRBJ2-3
TGTGCCAGCCAGGGGTACCCTGCGGATACGCAGTATTTT
CASQGYPADTQYF